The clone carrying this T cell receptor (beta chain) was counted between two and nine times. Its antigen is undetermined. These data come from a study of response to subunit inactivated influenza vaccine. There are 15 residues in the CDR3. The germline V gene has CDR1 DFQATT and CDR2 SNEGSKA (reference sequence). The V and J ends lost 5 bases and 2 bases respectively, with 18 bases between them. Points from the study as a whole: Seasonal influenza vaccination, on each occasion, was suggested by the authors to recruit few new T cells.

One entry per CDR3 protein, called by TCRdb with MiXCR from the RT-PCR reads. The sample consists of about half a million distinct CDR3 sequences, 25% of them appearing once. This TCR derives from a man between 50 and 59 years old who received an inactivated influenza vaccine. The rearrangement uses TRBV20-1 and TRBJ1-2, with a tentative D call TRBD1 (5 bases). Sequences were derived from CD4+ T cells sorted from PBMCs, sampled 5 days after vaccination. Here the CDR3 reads CSAPARQDTNYGYTF. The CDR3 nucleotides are TGCAGTGCTCCCGCCCGCCAGGACACCAACTATGGCTACACCTTC.